In this sample, the clone carrying this TCR beta chain turned up a few times. Its antigen is not known. This entry is derived from a study of beta chain features in type 1 diabetes. Overall study context: Age, gender and cell yields were similar between patients and healthy donors. Study results and caveats: Sequencing the cDNA could make cells with high TCR expression show up more than they should. VDJ junctions from type 1 diabetes patients carried fewer insertions and larger deletions. Shorter TCRB CDR3s, moderately but significantly so, were found in Type 1 diabetes patients in all four CD4+ subsets.

CD4+ naive, central memory, regulatory and stem cell-like memory subsets were isolated by sorting on CD45RO/CCR7/CD25/CD127/CD95/CD27. The investigators reverse transcribed all of the isolated RNA, so they sequenced expressed TCRB transcripts. Assay: immunoSEQ multiplex PCR; the TCRdb copy retains only in-frame clones and omits some. This table holds hundreds of thousands of clones, under 15% found once. Sequenced sample: naive CD4+ T cells from blood. This clonotype was obtained from a man between 18 and 29 years old with type 1 diabetes.

The CDR3 sequence is CAWSGAGVRFF. CDR3 bases: TGTGCCTGGAGCGGAGCGGGAGTGCGGTTCTTC. The chain has TRBV30 and TRBJ2-1; 8 positions agree with TRBD2. The length of the CDR3 is 11 residues. V shed 3 bases and J 15 bases; nucleotides not matched to a gene: 7. The germline V gene encodes CDR1 GTSNPN and CDR2 SVGIG (reference sequence).